Listed here is a single T cell receptor beta chain. The protocol was immunoSEQ multiplex PCR, while the TCRdb copy is restricted to in-frame clones and leaves out a portion. The sample has approximately 500,000 clones, around 79% seen once. This sample is drawn from a study of shared clonotypes between healthy human individuals. CDR1 and CDR2 (germline): SNHLY, FYNNEI. Trimming pared 2 bases from V and 5 bases from J, leaving 6 bases between. This CDR3 comprises 12 residues. This TCR derives from a woman aged 40 to 49 in good health. Some clones in this sample may be carry-over from other donors' samples. The rearrangement links TRBV2 to TRBJ1-2; D is undetermined. The sequenced sample was PBMCs. This CDR3 is CASSETQYGYTF. The CDR3 DNA is TGTGCCAGCAGTGAAACCCAATATGGCTACACCTTC.